This TCR beta chain was identified in a study of identical twins. Template switching added a universal primer site; cDNA carried unique molecular identifiers. From the 5' RACE reads, TCRdb called clonotypes with MiXCR, one entry per CDR3 protein. The data show 1.5 million to 2 million distinct CDR3 sequences, about 31% seen once. The CDR3 length is 15 residues. Germline values: CDR1 SGHVS, CDR2 FQNEAQ. The J segment lost 8 bases and the V segment lost 4 bases, leaving 13 bases of the junction unmatched. The specimen sequenced was cord blood. The V and J genes are TRBV7-8 and TRBJ1-2; 7 bases align to TRBD1. The TCR originated in a newborn girl in good health. Here the CDR3 reads CASSSSSPQGPGYTF. CDR3 sequence (DNA): TGTGCCAGCAGCTCTTCCTCACCACAGGGGCCCGGCTACACCTTC.